A selection of T cell receptor beta chains follows, all from one sample in a study of cytomegalovirus exposure and HLA in healthy donors. Assay used: immunoSEQ multiplex PCR; TCRdb lists only in-frame clones, some missing. Of approximately 110,000 clones in the sample, around 80% were seen once. The sample comprised PBMCs. These receptors came from a man aged 40-49 years in good health and CMV-seropositive. CDR3s include the opening cysteine and the closing phenylalanine or tryptophan.

v_gene	j_gene	CDR3aa
TRBV7-3	TRBJ1-3	CASSPRGAGNTIYF
TRBV7-3	TRBJ2-3	CASSLRRGLETDTQYF
TRBV12-5	TRBJ2-2	CASGLGQGGGELFF
TRBV7-9	TRBJ2-2	CASSLSGNTGELFF
TRBV7-3	TRBJ2-1	CASSERGTAGNEQFF
TRBV4-1	TRBJ1-2	CASSPWEGSYGYTF
TRBV11-2	TRBJ2-3	CASSWGDRSTDTQYF
TRBV27	TRBJ2-7	CASTENMGGGYEQYF
TRBV7-2	TRBJ1-1	CASSLDRNTEAFF
TRBV5-1	TRBJ2-3	CASSSPGTSGSRGDTQYF
TRBV29-1	TRBJ2-3	CSVEYRGGTDTQYF
TRBV5-1	TRBJ1-2	CASSGGTGWGRNYGYTF
TRBV4-3	TRBJ2-3	CASSQDYGTSGASTDTQYF
TRBV28	TRBJ2-7	CASSLTSGGRGQYF
TRBV9	TRBJ1-1	CASSVKGDRGNTEAFF
TRBV19	TRBJ1-5	CASSIPGQGRMGNQPQHF
TRBV4-1	TRBJ2-5	CASSQFTRGQQETQYF
TRBV7-2	TRBJ2-3	CASSLLAGGVDTQYF
TRBV27	TRBJ2-7	CASSAGPGYEQYF
TRBV27	TRBJ2-1	CASSAQGNEQFF
TRBV2	TRBJ1-3	CASVRVRGNTIYF
TRBV5-1	TRBJ2-3	CASSRGGSTDTQYF
TRBV28	TRBJ1-6	CASTRGTGESPLHF
TRBV7-2	TRBJ1-1	CASSLEGWSTEAFF
TRBV10-3	TRBJ2-3	CAISGGGSGARTDTQYF
TRBV2	TRBJ2-5	CASSVPPERPLQETQYF
TRBV7-2	TRBJ2-3	CASSVSGGADTQYF
TRBV29-1	TRBJ2-5	CSVESPSAETQYF
TRBV29-1	TRBJ2-1	CSVYSRSYNEQFF
TRBV11-2	TRBJ1-2	CASSLGGGMEGYTF
TRBV7-2	TRBJ1-2	CASSLPRTGPTNYGYTF